These T cell receptor beta chains were read from a single sample in a study of beta chain features in type 1 diabetes. Assay: immunoSEQ multiplex PCR; the TCRdb copy retains only in-frame clones and omits some. Among about 130,000 clones listed, 7% to 10% were seen once. The source material was central memory CD4+ T cells from blood. The receptors stem from a man between 18 and 35 years old in good health. Each CDR3 is given with its conserved first and last residue. Each record gives: clone size, J gene, D gene, V gene, CDR3 protein, CDR3 DNA. A D gene is named only where the DNA matches it firmly. Clone size is given for some rows only: seen once, a few or many times, or a class if the clone is expanded.

few | TRBJ2-7 | TRBD2 | TRBV5-1 | CASAGGIVSSYEQYF | TGCGCCAGCGCCGGGGGGATCGTTTCCTCCTACGAGCAGTACTTC
many | TRBJ2-6 | NA | TRBV4-3 | CASSHDSSGANVLTF | TGCGCCAGCAGCCACGACAGCTCTGGGGCCAACGTCCTGACTTTC
NA | TRBJ2-5 | TRBD1 | TRBV5-1 | CASSPGQVGETQYF | TGCGCCAGCAGCCCCGGACAGGTAGGAGAGACCCAGTACTTC
many | TRBJ2-1 | NA | TRBV5-1 | CASSGGTSVYNEQFF | TGCGCCAGCAGCGGGGGGACGTCAGTCTACAATGAGCAGTTCTTC
NA | TRBJ2-1 | TRBD2 | TRBV7-3 | CASSRGGRGEQFF | TGTGCCAGCAGCCGCGGGGGGAGGGGTGAGCAGTTCTTC
NA | TRBJ1-2 | TRBD1 | TRBV6-6 | CASKFGTGGDYGYTF | TGTGCCAGCAAGTTCGGGACAGGGGGTGACTATGGCTACACCTTC
NA | TRBJ1-2 | NA | TRBV4-2 | CASSQDFTGYGYTF | TGTGCCAGCAGCCAAGATTTCACAGGGTACGGCTACACCTTC
many | TRBJ1-1 | TRBD1 | TRBV30 | CAWSSGTAEAFF | TGTGCCTGGAGTTCCGGGACAGCTGAAGCTTTCTTT
few | TRBJ1-1 | TRBD1 | TRBV5-6 | CASSPGQQEAFF | TGTGCCAGCAGCCCGGGACAGCAAGAAGCTTTCTTT
few | TRBJ2-1 | TRBD2 | TRBV6-1 | CASSLSGGAYNEQFF | TGTGCCAGCAGTCTGAGCGGGGGGGCCTACAATGAGCAGTTCTTC
few | TRBJ2-1 | TRBD2 | TRBV9 | CASSPSGGYNEQFF | TGTGCCAGCAGCCCGAGCGGGGGCTACAATGAGCAGTTCTTC
few | TRBJ2-3 | TRBD1 | TRBV5-4 | CASSSQGVTDTQYF | TGTGCCAGCAGCTCCCAGGGGGTAACAGATACGCAGTATTTT
many | TRBJ2-7 | NA | TRBV30 | CAWSVISRGEQYF | TGTGCCTGGAGTGTAATTAGCAGAGGCGAGCAGTACTTC
NA | TRBJ2-3 | NA | TRBV4-3 | CASSQEGLAGWDTQYF | TGCGCCAGCAGCCAAGAAGGCCTGGCGGGGTGGGATACGCAGTATTTT
NA | TRBJ2-3 | TRBD2 | TRBV25-1 | CASSLSAGGLTDTQYF | TGTGCCAGCAGTCTTTCAGCGGGGGGACTGACGGATACGCAGTATTTT
few | TRBJ1-2 | TRBD1 | TRBV5-1 | CASSRQGAQNYGYTF | TGCGCCAGCAGCCGACAGGGGGCGCAAAACTATGGCTACACCTTC
NA | TRBJ1-2 | NA | TRBV5-1 | CASSFGQENYGYTF | TGCGCCAGCAGCTTTGGCCAGGAAAACTATGGCTACACCTTC
few | TRBJ2-7 | TRBD1 | TRBV27 | CASRGTPGQGAYEQYF | TGTGCCAGCAGGGGGACTCCGGGACAGGGGGCCTACGAGCAGTACTTC
NA | TRBJ2-5 | NA | TRBV6-1 | CASSAQRGRETQYF | TGTGCCAGCAGTGCCCAGCGAGGGAGAGAGACCCAGTACTTC
few | TRBJ2-7 | TRBD1 | TRBV27 | CASSLTGQGAYEQYF | TGTGCCAGCAGTTTAACAGGACAGGGGGCCTACGAGCAGTACTTC
few | TRBJ2-7 | NA | TRBV11-1 | CASSPGLQTYEQYF | TGTGCCAGCAGCCCCGGACTCCAGACCTACGAGCAGTACTTC
few | TRBJ2-3 | TRBD2 | TRBV13 | CASSPGTSYTDTQYF | TGTGCCAGCAGCCCCGGGACTAGCTACACAGATACGCAGTATTTT
NA | TRBJ1-2 | TRBD1 | TRBV18 | CASSLQGDYGYTF | TGTGCCAGCTCACTTCAGGGGGACTATGGCTACACCTTC
few | TRBJ1-4 | NA | TRBV28 | CASSRGDNEKLFF | TGTGCCAGCAGTCGGGGGGATAATGAAAAACTGTTTTTT
NA | TRBJ2-3 | TRBD2 | TRBV4-1 | CASSQDSRQRGSTDTQYF | TGCGCCAGCAGCCAAGATTCCCGCCAGCGGGGGTCCACAGATACGCAGTATTTT
NA | TRBJ1-6 | NA | TRBV2 | CASSEGRGVNSPLHF | TGTGCCAGCAGTGAAGGCAGGGGAGTTAATTCACCCCTCCACTTT
NA | TRBJ2-3 | TRBD2 | TRBV29-1 | CSGGSGGAIDTQYF | TGCAGCGGGGGGAGCGGGGGGGCCATAGATACGCAGTATTTT
NA | TRBJ2-7 | TRBD1 | TRBV18 | CASSPPIQGALEQYF | TGTGCCAGCTCACCACCGATACAGGGGGCCCTCGAGCAGTACTTC
NA | TRBJ2-1 | TRBD2 | TRBV4-2 | CASSQDPGLAREQFF | TGTGCCAGCAGCCAAGATCCGGGACTAGCCCGTGAGCAGTTCTTC
many | TRBJ1-5 | NA | TRBV2 | CASGAGGGARSNQPQHF | TGTGCCAGCGGGGCCGGGGGGGGCGCGCGGAGCAATCAGCCCCAGCATTTT
few | TRBJ2-6 | TRBD2 | TRBV4-1 | CASSQPSGAGANVLTF | TGCGCCAGCAGCCAACCAAGCGGGGCTGGGGCCAACGTCCTGACTTTC
NA | TRBJ2-3 | NA | TRBV5-1 | CASSFPYRMTTEQSADTQYF | TGCGCCAGCAGCTTTCCCTACAGGATGACAACCGAGCAGAGCGCAGATACGCAGTATTTT
NA | TRBJ2-2 | NA | TRBV5-1 | CASTDTGELFF | TGCGCCAGCACCGACACCGGGGAGCTGTTTTTT
NA | TRBJ2-3 | TRBD2 | TRBV7-9 | CASSSGLAGGPTDTQYF | TGTGCCAGCAGCTCCGGACTAGCGGGGGGCCCCACAGATACGCAGTATTTT
few | TRBJ2-5 | TRBD2 | TRBV7-2 | CASSLVASGGFSETQYF | TGTGCCAGCAGCTTAGTAGCTAGCGGGGGATTTAGTGAGACCCAGTACTTC
many | TRBJ2-7 | TRBD1 | TRBV23-1 | CASSYRGPWYEQYF | TGCGCCAGCAGCTACAGGGGCCCCTGGTACGAGCAGTACTTC
NA | TRBJ2-1 | TRBD1 | TRBV19 | CASSSRGPYNEQFF | TGTGCCAGTAGTTCTAGGGGGCCCTACAATGAGCAGTTCTTC
NA | TRBJ1-3 | NA | TRBV15 | CATSRERSGSGNTIYF | TGTGCCACCAGCAGAGAAAGATCAGGGTCTGGAAACACCATATATTTT
NA | TRBJ2-3 | NA | TRBV5-4 | CASSLDRFTDTQYF | TGTGCCAGCAGCTTGGACAGATTCACAGATACGCAGTATTTT
NA | TRBJ2-1 | NA | TRBV7-8 | CASSQGRGNEQFF | TGTGCCAGCAGCCAGGGCAGGGGTAATGAGCAGTTCTTC
few | TRBJ2-3 | NA | TRBV7-6 | CASSRLTDTQYF | TGTGCCAGCAGCCGACTAACAGATACGCAGTATTTT
once | TRBJ2-2 | NA | TRBV7-9 | CASSPPGASTGELFF | TGTGCCAGCAGCCCCCCAGGGGCAAGCACCGGGGAGCTGTTTTTT
few | TRBJ1-2 | NA | TRBV13 | CASSLGLGGPDYGYTF | TGTGCCAGCAGCTTAGGCCTCGGGGGGCCAGACTATGGCTACACCTTC
NA | TRBJ2-3 | TRBD2 | TRBV5-1 | CASSFLAGISTDTQYF | TGCGCCAGCAGCTTCCTAGCGGGGATAAGCACAGATACGCAGTATTTT
NA | TRBJ1-1 | NA | TRBV6-1 | CASSELAEGVGAFF | TGTGCCAGCAGTGAACTTGCAGAGGGAGTTGGAGCTTTCTTT
NA | TRBJ1-1 | TRBD1 | TRBV19 | CASSRTGVRAEAFF | TGTGCCAGTAGTAGGACAGGGGTCAGGGCTGAAGCTTTCTTT
few | TRBJ1-6 | NA | TRBV7-9 | CASSLLADNSPLHF | TGTGCCAGCAGCTTACTTGCGGATAATTCACCCCTCCACTTT
NA | TRBJ2-3 | TRBD2 | TRBV7-3 | CASSLAGAGTTDTQYF | TGTGCCAGCAGCTTAGCTGGAGCGGGGACTACAGATACGCAGTATTTT
NA | TRBJ2-3 | TRBD2 | TRBV4-3 | CASSRRTSGSTDTQYF | TGCGCCAGCAGCCGACGGACTAGCGGTAGCACAGATACGCAGTATTTT
NA | TRBJ2-7 | TRBD2 | TRBV30 | CAWENERGGRGEQYF | TGTGCCTGGGAAAACGAGCGGGGGGGCCGGGGCGAGCAGTACTTC
NA | TRBJ2-3 | TRBD2 | TRBV28 | CASSPSGGVTDTQYF | TGTGCCAGCAGCCCATCGGGGGGGGTCACAGATACGCAGTATTTT
few | TRBJ2-3 | TRBD2 | TRBV7-9 | CASSLGSGTITDTQYF | TGTGCCAGCAGCTTAGGTTCGGGGACTATCACAGATACGCAGTATTTT
few | TRBJ2-7 | NA | TRBV2 | CASSEARVKQYF | TGTGCCAGCAGTGAAGCCCGGGTGAAGCAGTACTTC
few | TRBJ2-2 | TRBD2 | TRBV13 | CASSPKKLAGYTGELFF | TGTGCCAGCAGCCCAAAAAAGCTAGCGGGGTACACCGGGGAGCTGTTTTTT
NA | TRBJ1-2 | NA | TRBV7-9 | CASSFMENYGYTF | TGTGCCAGCAGCTTCATGGAGAACTATGGCTACACCTTC
many | TRBJ1-5 | NA | TRBV7-3 | CASSLSPGQPQHF | TGTGCCAGCAGCTTAAGTCCCGGTCAGCCCCAGCATTTT
few | TRBJ2-5 | TRBD2 | TRBV5-8 | CASSLGSGGGAQETQYF | TGTGCCAGCAGCTTGGGTAGTGGCGGGGGGGCCCAAGAGACCCAGTACTTC
few | TRBJ2-7 | TRBD2 | TRBV4-1 | CASSQLTEPGGEQYF | TGCGCCAGCAGCCAACTGACGGAACCGGGAGGCGAGCAGTACTTC